This TCR beta chain was sequenced in a study of blood T cells in healthy people across ages. The study, taken as a whole, reports: Compared with aged donors, long-lived donors showed fewer expanded clones, suggesting selection. Considered underestimates were the diversity estimates obtained from one million T cells.

Combining a sample-barcoded 5' primer with a J-beta primer mix, a second PCR ran for 7 to 11 cycles. TCRdb redid the calling of the 5' RACE reads with MiXCR, one entry per CDR3 protein. The table lists 780,000 or so distinct CDR3 sequences, 25% of them singletons. The CDR3 contains 18 residues. Germline loops: CDR1 LGHDT, CDR2 YNNKEL (reference sequence). J was trimmed by 3 bases and V by 3 bases; bases with no gene match: 8. With respect to this clonotype: The antigen is not known.

These data were also reused for a study on T cells of mothers and their children. That report adds: A few mothers and their six children, all healthy Caucasians, donated.

This clonotype originated in a boy between 10 and 17 years old in good health. This sequence joins TRBV3-1 and TRBJ2-3, with 14 positions matching TRBD2. The sequenced material came from blood. CDR3 coding DNA: TGTGCCAGCAGCCATTCGACTAGCGGGGGGGCCGGGACAGATACGCAGTATTTT. It encodes CASSHSTSGGAGTDTQYF.